This TCR beta chain was retrieved from a study of cytomegalovirus exposure and HLA in healthy donors. A multiplex PCR was run with 60 Vbeta primers and 13 Jbeta primers. Some clones are missing from TCRdb's copy, which holds only in-frame ones; the method was immunoSEQ multiplex PCR. This repertoire shows 50,000 to 70,000 clones, 65% to 80% found once; its top ten account for roughly 35%. In germline, CDR1 is MNHEY, CDR2 SVGAGI. J was trimmed by 4 bases and V by 6 bases; bases with no gene match: 5. The length of the CDR3 is 13 residues. Findings and limits, study-wide: Accurate HLA-A and HLA-B prediction from TCR beta sequences was reported for most subjects.

Concerning this clone: The antigen is unknown.

The chain carries TRBV6-5 and TRBJ1-2, with 7 bases fitting TRBD1. Sequencing was carried out using PBMCs. This sequence originates from a man in his forties in good health and CMV-seropositive. The CDR3 nucleotides read TGTGCCAGCAGCCTAAGGGACAGCTATGGCTACACCTTC. This encodes CASSLRDSYGYTF.